The 6 T cell receptor beta chains listed next were all sequenced from one sample in a study of blood T cell repertoires in COVID-19. Sequencing used immunoSEQ multiplex PCR; TCRdb keeps in-frame clones, though not all of them. The data contain about 220,000 clones, approximately 77% of them singletons. What was sequenced was peripheral blood. These receptors came from a woman of 80 years or more with acute or convalescent COVID-19.

The J gene is TRBJ2-5, the V gene TRBV15; D gene unclear. The germline CDR1 and CDR2 sequences are LNHNV and YYDKDF (reference sequence). The V and J ends lost 1 base and 1 base respectively, with 4 bases between them. The CDR3 covers 13 residues. The CDR3 loop is CATSRARQETQYF. The CDR3 nucleotides are TGTGCCACCAGCAGAGCTCGCCAAGAGACCCAGTACTTC.

The rearrangement joins TRBV6-4 to TRBJ1-3, with TRBD1 identical over 7 bases. The length of the CDR3 is 14 residues. Trimming took 9 bases from V and 6 from J; bases not matched to a gene: 11. The V gene's germline CDR1 is MRHNA and CDR2 SNTAGT. CDR3 DNA sequence: TGTGCCAGACTCAGGGGGTTCAGAGTAAACACCATATATTTT. It encodes CARLRGFRVNTIYF.

The V and J genes are TRBV28 and TRBJ2-7; D remains unclear. With 5 bases removed from V and 2 bases from J, the gap between germline ends came to 13 bases. The CDR3 runs 14 residues. In germline, CDR1 is MDHEN, CDR2 SYDVKM. CDR3 in amino acids: CASSPPGLPYEQYF. CDR3 DNA: TGTGCCAGCAGTCCTCCCGGGTTACCCTACGAGCAGTACTTC.

This clone was recorded a few times. The chain employs TRBV7-9 and TRBJ1-6; D is perhaps TRBD1 (6 bases). The CDR3 is 14 amino acids. V dropped 3 bases and J dropped 10 bases, with 13 bases sitting between them. Germline loops: CDR1 SEHNR, CDR2 FQNEAQ (reference sequence). This CDR3 reads CASSLTGEGSPLHF. For the CDR3, the DNA is TGTGCCAGCAGCTTGACAGGTGAAGGCTCACCCCTCCACTTT.

With respect to this clone: Other DNA sequences in the same sample also yield this CDR3. The chain couples TRBV2 to TRBJ1-4; 7 nucleotides align to TRBD1. Germline values: CDR1 SNHLY, CDR2 FYNNEI. V was pared by 6 bases and J by 0 bases, with 7 bases of the junction left unmatched. This CDR3 is 16 amino acids long. CDR3: CASSRGQLTTNEKLFF. CDR3 DNA sequence: TGTGCCAGCAGCAGGGGACAGCTAACAACTAATGAAAAACTGTTTTTT.

The chain has TRBV9 and TRBJ1-6, with a weak D call TRBD1 (5 bases). Germline CDR1 is SGDLS and CDR2 is YYNGEE. This CDR3 is 15 amino acids long. Trimming took 0 bases from V and 7 from J, leaving 11 bases between them. In nucleotides, the CDR3 is TGTGCCAGCAGCGTAGCGACAGCAGAAAATTCACCCCTCCACTTT. Protein: CASSVATAENSPLHF.